A single T cell receptor beta chain is shown here with its context. Its antigen is unknown. The data stem from a study of untreated major depressive disorder. General study results and limits: Compared with controls, depressed patients showed more TRBV05-01 (Vbeta 5.1) usage in CD4+ T cells.

Patients had moderate to severe depression. No major medical conditions, Axis I/II comorbidities, regular medication, or illicit drugs. The CDR3 totals 13 residues. Trimming removed 1 base from V and 1 base from J, with 4 bases in between. Germline assignment: CDR1 SGHDN and CDR2 FVKESK. The repertoire was sequenced with immunoSEQ multiplex PCR; TCRdb's copy has only in-frame clones and lacks some. The sample yields under 30,000 clones, about 91% seen once. The TCR sequence derives from a woman aged 30 to 39 with major depressive disorder. The chain combines TRBV14 with TRBJ1-2; D not certain. Sequencing used CD4+ T cells from PBMCs. The CDR3 loop reads CASSQGINYGYTF. The CDR3 DNA reads TGTGCCAGCAGCCAAGGGATTAACTATGGCTACACCTTC.